Below, 29 T cell receptor beta chains from the same sample are listed, as sequenced in a study of T cell repertoires in cytomegalovirus infection. TCRdb reprocessed the reads with MiXCR, giving one entry per CDR3 protein. The repertoire holds approximately 910,000 distinct CDR3 sequences, with about a third as singletons. These receptors are not linked to any known antigen. Sequenced here: cultured CD8+ T cells from PBMCs, sampled from culture after CMV antigen stimulation. Receptor source: a human donor in good health (CMV status not recorded). Some clones in this sample may be carry-over from other donors' samples.

In its sample, this clonotype was seen a few times. CDR3 protein: CASSQDTLAKNIQYF. The CDR3 nucleotides read TGCGCCAGCAGCCAAGATACCCTAGCCAAAAACATTCAGTACTTC. J is TRBJ2-4 and V is TRBV4-1; no firm D call. Germline values: CDR1 MGHRA, CDR2 YSYEKL. Trimming left V 0 bases short and J 0 bases short, with 6 bases between. The CDR3 consists of 15 residues.

There are many counts of this clonotype. The chain's CDR3 is CASSLHLLAGGPGDTQYF. The CDR3 region has the DNA TGTGCCAGCAGCCTTCACCTACTAGCGGGGGGGCCAGGAGATACGCAGTATTTT. The rearrangement links TRBV7-2 to TRBJ2-3; 13 positions match TRBD2. The junction had 13 bases not matched to a gene; V was cut back by 5 bases and J by 5 bases. Germline V lookup: CDR1 SGHTA, CDR2 FQGNSA. The CDR3 has 18 amino acids.

This sequence joins TRBV14 and TRBJ1-4, with 9 bases identical to TRBD1. CDR3 length equals 14 residues. Germline loops: CDR1 SGHDN, CDR2 FVKESK. Losses at the gene ends were 3 bases for V and 10 bases for J; bases not matched to a gene: 6. CDR3 amino acids: CASSQHRQGGKLFF. DNA for the CDR3: TGTGCCAGCAGCCAGCACCGACAGGGGGGAAAACTGTTTTTT.

The chain has TRBV27 and TRBJ1-2; 9 bases agree with TRBD1. The germline V gene has CDR1 MNHEY and CDR2 SMNVEV (reference sequence). The CDR3 extends over 16 amino acids. V shed 4 bases and J 5 bases; nucleotides not matched to a gene: 11. CDR3: CASSSSSRDREYGYTF. DNA of the CDR3: TGTGCCAGCAGTTCATCGTCGAGGGACAGGGAGTATGGCTACACCTTC.

This clonotype has a count of ten or more. The chain links TRBV28 to TRBJ2-2; D perhaps matches TRBD2 (6 bases). The V gene's germline CDR1 is MDHEN and CDR2 SYDVKM. The CDR3 length is 16 residues. V was clipped by 4 bases and J by 4 bases, with 16 bases between them. The CDR3 sequence: CASSSTDPEGTGELFF. CDR3 sequence (DNA): TGTGCCAGCAGTTCCACGGACCCGGAGGGCACCGGGGAGCTGTTTTTT.

This clonotype was observed many times. This chain links TRBV11-2 with TRBJ1-1, with 9 bases matching TRBD1. Germline V CDR1 and CDR2: SGHAT, FQNNGV. The CDR3 is made up of 16 amino acids. Trimming cost V 5 bases and J 5 bases; bases outside gene matches: 12. This chain's CDR3 is CASSVTGGRRRTEAFF. The DNA of the CDR3 is TGTGCCAGCAGCGTAACAGGGGGCAGAAGGAGGACTGAAGCTTTCTTT.

The DNA for the CDR3 is TGTGCCAGCACCTCATCAGGGTCTATCGTGACTGAAGCTTTCTTT. The encoded protein is CASTSSGSIVTEAFF. The chain combines TRBV14 with TRBJ1-1; D perhaps matches TRBD1 (5 bases). Trimming removed 7 bases from V and 5 bases from J, with 20 bases in between. Germline loops: CDR1 SGHDN, CDR2 FVKESK. This CDR3 has 15 residues. The variable domain in full, completed from reference TRBV14 and TRBJ1-1, reads EAGVTQFPSHSVIEKGQTVTLRCDPISGHDNLYWYRRVMGKEIKFLLHFVKESKQDESGMPNNRFLAERTGGTYSTLKVQPAELEDSGVYFCASTSSGSIVTEAFFGQGTRLTVV.

This clonotype was detected only a few times. The chain combines TRBV28 with TRBJ1-4; 7 bases are a match to TRBD1. The V and J ends lost 5 bases and 4 bases, in that order; junction bases with no gene match: 4. The CDR3 is made up of 14 amino acids. Germline V CDR1 and CDR2: MDHEN, SYDVKM. The CDR3 nucleotides are TGTGCCAGCAGTCCGGGACAGCGTAATGAAAAACTGTTTTTT. Amino acid sequence: CASSPGQRNEKLFF.

CDR3 protein: CASSQWTSGGLTSELFF. CDR3 DNA: TGTGCCAGCAGCCAGTGGACGAGCGGGGGGCTTACGTCAGAGCTGTTTTTT. The J gene is TRBJ2-2, the V gene TRBV3-1; 9 nucleotides agree with TRBD2. The CDR3 spans 17 residues. From germline, CDR1 is LGHDT and CDR2 YNNKEL (reference sequence). The V gene end was trimmed by 3 bases and the J gene end by 11 bases; junction bases not matched to a gene: 16.

The chain combines TRBV19 with TRBJ1-2, with 7 positions matching TRBD1. With V trimmed by 6 bases and J by 2 bases, 21 bases remained unmatched. Germline assignment: CDR1 LNHDA and CDR2 SQIVND (reference sequence). CDR3 size: 19 residues. CDR3: CASRGLRTGSYTLNYGYTF. The CDR3 bases are TGTGCCAGTAGGGGACTGAGGACAGGTTCCTACACGCTGAACTATGGCTACACCTTC.

There are a few counts of this clonotype. This chain joins TRBV2 and TRBJ2-1; weak D call: TRBD2 (5 bases). V lost 1 base and J 4 bases, leaving 8 bases between the germline ends. Germline loops: CDR1 SNHLY, CDR2 FYNNEI. The CDR3 is made up of 14 amino acids. The CDR3 here is CASSEGPGYNEQFF. Here the CDR3 DNA reads TGTGCCAGCAGTGAAGGTCCGGGGTACAATGAGCAGTTCTTC.

The V call is TRBV19, the J call TRBJ1-2; no definite D call. Germline values: CDR1 LNHDA, CDR2 SQIVND (reference sequence). The V end lost 3 bases, the J end lost 3 bases, and 8 bases lay between the germline ends. This CDR3 has 13 residues. The CDR3 loop is CASSISRDYGYTF. CDR3 nucleotide sequence: TGTGCCAGTAGTATCTCGCGAGACTATGGCTACACCTTC.

This clonotype was seen a handful of times. The chain joins TRBV7-9 to TRBJ2-1; D gene uncertain. Trimming cost V 4 bases and J 13 bases, with 14 bases left between them. Germline V gene sequence: CDR1 SEHNR, CDR2 FQNEAQ (reference sequence). The CDR3 has 12 amino acids. DNA for the CDR3: TGTGCCAGCAGCTCTCCTCCACTAAGCCAGTTCTTC. Its protein is CASSSPPLSQFF.

The chain couples TRBV12-3 or TRBV12-4 to TRBJ1-2, with TRBD1 as a possible D gene (5 bases). The length of the CDR3 is 13 residues. V lost 4 bases and J 4 bases, leaving 10 bases between the germline ends. In DNA, the CDR3 is TGTGCCAGCAGTTCGACAGAGTTCTATGGCTACACCTTC. Translated: CASSSTEFYGYTF.

The rearrangement joins TRBV27 to TRBJ1-1; TRBD1 is a possible D gene (5 bases). Germline loops: CDR1 MNHEY, CDR2 SMNVEV (reference sequence). The V end was cut by 5 bases, the J end by 1 base, with 11 bases between. The CDR3 runs 14 residues. This CDR3 is CASSPVTGNTEAFF. The CDR3 DNA sequence: TGTGCCAGCAGTCCGGTAACAGGGAACACTGAAGCTTTCTTT.

The sample holds many counts of this clonotype. V usage is TRBV7-9 and J usage is TRBJ1-1; 7 bases are shared with TRBD1. Per the germline V gene, CDR1 is SEHNR and CDR2 is FQNEAQ (reference sequence). V was pared by 7 bases and J by 4 bases, with 6 bases of the junction left unmatched. The CDR3 totals 13 residues. CDR3 coding DNA: TGTGCCAGCACCCTCGAGGGGGCCACTGAAGCTTTCTTT. Translated, it gives CASTLEGATEAFF.

The table lists this clonotype with a few counts. The CDR3 bases are TGTGCCAGCAGCTTAACAGGGTTATTGGAAGCTTTCTTT. It yields the protein CASSLTGLLEAFF. The V gene is TRBV5-4, the J gene TRBJ1-1; a possible D gene is TRBD1 (6 bases). This CDR3 region has 13 residues. V was shortened by 2 bases and J by 8 bases, with 13 bases between the two germline ends. Germline lookup yields CDR1 SGHNT and CDR2 YYREEE (reference sequence).

This clonotype was recorded at least ten times. The chain has TRBV12-3 or TRBV12-4 and TRBJ2-1; no reliable D call. V was shortened by 10 bases and J by 8 bases, with 18 bases between the two germline ends. CDR3 length equals 13 residues. The chain's CDR3 is CATGFRPADEQFF. CDR3 nucleotides: TGTGCCACCGGTTTCCGACCCGCAGATGAGCAGTTCTTC.

In regard to this clonotype: A much larger clone lies a single base off, so this may be a read error. The chain links TRBV7-2 to TRBJ1-5; TRBD1 aligns across 7 bases. V lost 2 bases to trimming and J lost 9 bases; unmatched junction nucleotides: 13. Germline-derived CDR1 and CDR2 are SGHTA and FQGNSA. This CDR3 contains 16 residues. This CDR3 is CASSLPRQGLGLPQHF. The CDR3 DNA follows: TGTGCCAGCAGCTTACCAAGACAGGGCCTGGGTCTGCCCCAGCATTTT.

The chain has TRBV27 and TRBJ2-5; TRBD2 matches 8 bases. The CDR3 is made up of 12 amino acids. In germline, CDR1 is MNHEY, CDR2 SMNVEV (reference sequence). V dropped 6 bases and J dropped 5; count of bases not matched to a gene: 2. The CDR3 region has the DNA TGTGCCAGCAGGACTAGCGATGAGACCCAGTACTTC. Protein sequence: CASRTSDETQYF.

This clonotype came up many times. The gene calls are TRBV5-6 and TRBJ1-2; TRBD1 matches at 9 bases. The trim removed 2 bases at V and 5 bases at J, leaving 7 bases unmatched. The CDR3 has 15 residues. Germline V lookup: CDR1 SGHDT, CDR2 YYEEEE. The CDR3 DNA follows: TGTGCCAGCAGCTTACAGGGGGCTAATGGATATGGCTACACCTTC. This gives the protein CASSLQGANGYGYTF.

This clonotype was seen a handful of times. J is TRBJ2-3 and V is TRBV6-6; D is uncertain. The CDR3 length is 12 residues. V was trimmed by 5 bases and J by 5 bases, leaving 8 bases between them. Germline CDR1 is MNHNY and CDR2 is SVGAGI (reference sequence). The CDR3 region has the DNA TGTGCCAGCAGTCTCCTTATAGATACGCAGTATTTT. Translation: CASSLLIDTQYF.

This chain uses TRBV19 with TRBJ2-7; D unresolved. Trimming pared 3 bases from V and 4 bases from J, leaving 13 bases between. The CDR3 extends over 14 amino acids. Germline-derived CDR1 and CDR2 are LNHDA and SQIVND (reference sequence). CDR3 residues: CASSIRGGPYEQYF. In nucleotides, the CDR3 is TGTGCCAGTAGTATCCGAGGCGGACCGTACGAGCAGTACTTC.

This clonotype was counted between two and nine times. CDR3 protein: CATLGFHSGGKETQYF. CDR3 coding DNA: TGTGCCACCCTCGGGTTCCATAGCGGGGGTAAAGAGACCCAGTACTTC. The rearrangement links TRBV19 to TRBJ2-5; 9 bases agree with TRBD2. Losses at the gene ends were 10 bases for V and 3 bases for J; bases not matched to a gene: 15. Per germline, CDR1 LNHDA and CDR2 SQIVND (reference sequence). This CDR3 spans 16 amino acids.

This clonotype showed up just a few times. This rearrangement joins TRBV19 to TRBJ2-1; D possibly corresponds to TRBD2 (5 bases). V lost 4 bases and J lost 5, with 15 bases in between. There are 15 residues in the CDR3. The germline V gene has CDR1 LNHDA and CDR2 SQIVND (reference sequence). The CDR3 DNA is TGTGCCAGTAGTAATCGGGGTCGGGGAGACAATGAGCAGTTCTTC. It translates to CASSNRGRGDNEQFF.

The rearrangement links TRBV19 to TRBJ2-3, with a weak D call TRBD2 (5 bases). Germline V lookup: CDR1 LNHDA, CDR2 SQIVND (reference sequence). The CDR3 has 15 amino acids. V gave up 5 bases and J gave up 4 bases, with 16 bases separating them. CDR3 amino acids: CASSVLGNRPDTQYF. In DNA form, the CDR3 reads TGTGCCAGTAGTGTCCTCGGGAACCGGCCAGATACGCAGTATTTT.

This clonotype was seen many times. The rearrangement uses TRBV12-3 or TRBV12-4 and TRBJ2-5, with 7 bases aligning to TRBD2. The junction had 3 bases not matched to a gene; V was cut back by 6 bases and J by 5 bases. The CDR3 has 12 residues. CDR3 protein: CASSWGGETQYF. The CDR3 region has the DNA TGTGCCAGCAGCTGGGGGGGGGAGACCCAGTACTTC.

This clonotype came up a few times. In nucleotides, the CDR3 is TGTGCCACCAGTGATTCGAAGCCCGGGGAGACCCAGTACTTC. Translating it yields CATSDSKPGETQYF. V usage is TRBV24-1 and J usage is TRBJ2-5; D not certain. Trimming shortened V by 2 bases and J by 5 bases, and 11 bases separated the two germline ends. CDR1 and CDR2 from the germline V gene are KGHDR and SFDVKD. The CDR3 runs to 14 residues.

The chain carries TRBV7-6 and TRBJ2-7; 9 nucleotides line up with TRBD2. The CDR3 loop spans 13 amino acids. Germline-derived CDR1 and CDR2 are SGHVS and FNYEAQ. Trimming took 5 bases from V and 5 from J; bases not matched to a gene: 4. CDR3 region: CASSPREGDEQYV. The CDR3 DNA reads TGTGCCAGCAGCCCGCGGGAGGGGGACGAGCAGTACGTC.